A single T cell receptor (beta chain) is shown here with its context. Its target is unknown. Germline-derived CDR1 and CDR2 are DFQATT and SNEGSKA (reference sequence). V lost 3 bases and J lost 6, with 12 bases in between. The CDR3 length is 12 residues. Findings and limits, study-wide: Tumor memory CD4+ T cell TCR gene usage clustered with blood and lymph node memory CD4+ cells and lymph node naive CD4+ cells. Greatest tumor Treg TCR overlap was with tumor naive CD4+ cells.

Memory CD4+ cells were defined as CD4+CD45RO+CD25-. Semi-nested PCR with Nested Universal Primer A followed constant-region reverse priming of full-length variable regions. A single record per CDR3 protein comes from TCRdb applying MiXCR to the 5' RACE reads. Seen here are roughly 8,200 distinct CDR3 sequences, 40% to 65% observed once, and the top ten hold approximately 5.2%. The chain carries TRBV20-1 and TRBJ2-7; no definite D call. This sequence was found in a female donor with breast cancer. The source material was memory CD4+ T cells sorted from a lymph node. Specified subset: memory CD4+ T cells, CD4+CD45RO+CD25-. The CDR3 here is CSARMGRGEQYF. CDR3 bases: TGCAGTGCTAGGATGGGTAGAGGCGAGCAGTACTTC.